This T cell receptor beta chain stems from a study of chemoradiotherapy in HPV16-positive cancers. Trimming took 2 bases from V and 2 from J, leaving 13 bases between them. The CDR3 sequence is 15 residues long. Germline V gene data show CDR1 as SNHLY and CDR2 as FYNNEI. This table comes from immunoSEQ multiplex PCR, and its TCRdb copy is limited to in-frame clones, with some not included. This sample has some 5,000 clones, with roughly 90% found just once. This specimen consisted of tumor tissue, obtained from a patient who underwent chemoradiotherapy. The source of this sequence is a human donor with HPV-associated anogenital cancer. The V and J genes are TRBV2 and TRBJ2-7; D ambiguous. CDR3 DNA sequence: TGTGCCAGCAGTGAACTGGCCTCCCTCGCCTACGAGCAGTACTTC. Protein sequence: CASSELASLAYEQYF.